The 5 T cell receptor beta chains given below trace back to one sample, sequenced in a study of blood T cell repertoires in COVID-19. Some clones are missing from TCRdb's copy, which holds only in-frame ones; the method was immunoSEQ multiplex PCR. The sample contains around 100,000 clones, under 90% of which appear only once. Material: peripheral blood. The receptors shown here come from a human donor in a cohort sampled during active COVID-19.

This clone has a single count. V is TRBV11-2 and J is TRBJ1-5; the D is unclear. This CDR3 spans 14 amino acids. In germline, CDR1 is SGHAT, CDR2 FQNNGV. V was pared by 0 bases and J by 1 base, with 4 bases between. The CDR3 nucleotides read TGTGCCAGCAGCTTAGATCCGAGCAATCAGCCCCAGCATTTT. Its protein is CASSLDPSNQPQHF.

This chain links TRBV19 with TRBJ2-2; 10 nucleotides align to TRBD2. The CDR3 runs to 16 residues. Germline V gene data show CDR1 as LNHDA and CDR2 as SQIVND (reference sequence). V lost 4 bases and J lost 1; bases outside the gene matches: 3. The CDR3 DNA reads TGTGCCAGTAGTAAAGCGGGAGGGCGGAACACCGGGGAGCTGTTTTTT. Translation: CASSKAGGRNTGELFF.

This clone was recorded only once. The gene calls are TRBV5-1 and TRBJ2-3, with D possibly TRBD2 on 6 matching bases. The CDR3 runs to 13 residues. Germline loops: CDR1 SGHRS, CDR2 YFSETQ. V lost 3 bases and J lost 6, with 11 bases in between. Written as DNA, the CDR3 is TGCGCCAGCAGCTCGATGGCGGGGGATACGCAGTATTTT. This encodes CASSSMAGDTQYF.

The chain is built from TRBV19 and TRBJ1-2, with D tentatively TRBD1 (5 bases). The CDR3 has 15 amino acids. Germline V gives CDR1 LNHDA, CDR2 SQIVND (reference sequence). V gave up 7 bases and J gave up 4 bases, with 19 bases separating them. CDR3: CASTPRGVFIYGYTF. CDR3 in DNA: TGTGCCAGTACCCCGCGGGGGGTATTTATCTATGGCTACACCTTC.

This chain connects TRBV2 to TRBJ1-1; tentative D call: TRBD1 (5 bases). Trimming took 7 bases from V and 3 from J, leaving 15 bases between them. Germline V gene sequence: CDR1 SNHLY, CDR2 FYNNEI. The CDR3 is 14 residues long. The CDR3 nucleotides read TGTGCCAGCATGTTGACAGACCACCACACTGAAGCTTTCTTT. Translated, it gives CASMLTDHHTEAFF.